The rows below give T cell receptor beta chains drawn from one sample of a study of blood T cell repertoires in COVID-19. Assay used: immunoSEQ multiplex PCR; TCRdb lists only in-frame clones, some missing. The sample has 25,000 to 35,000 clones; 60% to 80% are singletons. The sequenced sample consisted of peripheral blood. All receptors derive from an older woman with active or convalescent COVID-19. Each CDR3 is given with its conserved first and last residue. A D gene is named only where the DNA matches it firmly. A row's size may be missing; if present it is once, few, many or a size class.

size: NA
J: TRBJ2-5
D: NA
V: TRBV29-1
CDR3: CSVEGAGITQYF
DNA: TGCAGCGTTGAGGGGGCAGGGATAACCCAGTACTTC

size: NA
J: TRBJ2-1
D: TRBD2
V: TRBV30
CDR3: CAWSIASGGREQFF
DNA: TGTGCCTGGAGTATAGCTAGCGGGGGGAGGGAGCAGTTCTTC

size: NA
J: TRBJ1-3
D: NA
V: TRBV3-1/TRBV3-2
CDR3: CASSQDATGNTIYF
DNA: TGTGCCAGCAGCCAAGATGCGACTGGAAACACCATATATTTT

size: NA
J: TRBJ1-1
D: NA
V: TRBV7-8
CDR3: CASSSSSSGAEAFF
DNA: TGTGCCAGCAGCTCATCCTCTTCAGGGGCTGAAGCTTTCTTT

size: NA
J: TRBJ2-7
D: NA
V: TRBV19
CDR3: CASSLTTSGEQYF
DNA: TGTGCCAGTAGCCTGACGACAAGCGGCGAGCAGTACTTC

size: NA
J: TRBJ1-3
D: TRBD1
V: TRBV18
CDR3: CASSSTRDRISGNTIYF
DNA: TGTGCCAGCTCATCCACCCGGGACAGGATTTCTGGAAACACCATATATTTT

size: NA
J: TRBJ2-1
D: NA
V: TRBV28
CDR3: CASTPGGLPYNEQFF
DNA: TGTGCCAGCACCCCTGGTGGGCTACCCTACAATGAGCAGTTCTTC

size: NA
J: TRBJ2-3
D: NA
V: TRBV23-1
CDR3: CASSQSGEGIADTQYF
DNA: TGCGCCAGCAGTCAATCCGGAGAGGGTATAGCAGATACGCAGTATTTT

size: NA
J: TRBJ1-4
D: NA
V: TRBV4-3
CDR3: CASSQGGGYEKLFF
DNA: TGCGCCAGCAGCCAAGGGGGAGGATATGAAAAACTGTTTTTT

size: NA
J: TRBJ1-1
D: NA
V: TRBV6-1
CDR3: CASSNEAGRGAAFF
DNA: TGTGCCAGCAGTAACGAAGCGGGACGGGGGGCAGCTTTCTTT

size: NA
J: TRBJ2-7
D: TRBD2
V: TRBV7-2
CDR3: CASSPGGTSGIREQYF
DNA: TGTGCCAGCAGCCCTGGGGGGACTAGCGGGATTAGGGAGCAGTACTTC

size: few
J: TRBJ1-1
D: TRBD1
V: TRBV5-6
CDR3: CASSALNQGGTEAFF
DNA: TGTGCCAGCAGCGCATTGAACCAGGGGGGCACTGAAGCTTTCTTT

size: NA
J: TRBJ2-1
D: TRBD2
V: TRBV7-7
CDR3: CASSSGTSGRNEQFF
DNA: TGTGCCAGCAGCTCCGGGACTAGCGGGAGGAATGAGCAGTTCTTC

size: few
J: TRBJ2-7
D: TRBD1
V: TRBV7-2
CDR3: CASSLAGQGNYEQYF
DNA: TGTGCCAGCAGCTTAGCGGGACAGGGTAACTACGAGCAGTACTTC

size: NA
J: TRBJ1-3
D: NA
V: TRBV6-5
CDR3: CASTHGNTIYF
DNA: TGTGCCAGCACCCATGGAAACACCATATATTTT

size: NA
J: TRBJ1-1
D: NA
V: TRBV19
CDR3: CASSIPTGQRTEAFF
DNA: TGTGCCAGTAGTATCCCGACAGGCCAGAGGACTGAAGCTTTCTTT

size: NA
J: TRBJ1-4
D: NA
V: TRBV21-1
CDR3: CASSEGPKGDEKLFF
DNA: TGTGCCAGCAGCGAAGGACCAAAAGGGGATGAAAAACTGTTTTTT

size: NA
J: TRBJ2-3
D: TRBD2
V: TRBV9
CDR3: CASSLLAGDTQYF
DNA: TGTGCCAGCAGCTTATTAGCGGGAGATACGCAGTATTTT

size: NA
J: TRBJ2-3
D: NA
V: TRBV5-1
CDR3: CASSLVADTQYF
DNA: TGCGCCAGCAGCTTGGTGGCCGATACGCAGTATTTT

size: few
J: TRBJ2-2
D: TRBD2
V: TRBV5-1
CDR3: CASSPASRTSVNTGELFF
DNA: TGCGCCAGCAGCCCCGCGTCTCGGACTAGCGTGAACACCGGGGAGCTGTTTTTT

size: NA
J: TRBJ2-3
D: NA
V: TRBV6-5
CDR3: CASMGFLKTDTQYF
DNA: TGTGCCAGCATGGGCTTCCTGAAGACAGATACGCAGTATTTT

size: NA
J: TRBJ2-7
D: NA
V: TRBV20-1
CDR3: CSASDTSSYEQYF
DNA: TGCAGTGCTAGTGACACAAGCTCCTACGAGCAGTACTTC

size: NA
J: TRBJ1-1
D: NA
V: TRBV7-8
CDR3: CASSLIGGGFVTEAFF
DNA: TGTGCCAGCAGCTTGATAGGAGGAGGGTTTGTCACTGAAGCTTTCTTT

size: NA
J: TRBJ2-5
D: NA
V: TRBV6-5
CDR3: CASSYRETQYF
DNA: TGTGCCAGCAGTTACCGGGAGACCCAGTACTTC

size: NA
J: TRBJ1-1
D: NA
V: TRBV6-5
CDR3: CASVSRASTEAFF
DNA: TGTGCCAGCGTCAGCAGGGCGAGTACTGAAGCTTTCTTT

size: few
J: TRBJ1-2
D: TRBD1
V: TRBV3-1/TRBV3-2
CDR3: CASRSDRDYGYTF
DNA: TGTGCCAGCAGGTCGGACAGGGACTATGGCTACACCTTC

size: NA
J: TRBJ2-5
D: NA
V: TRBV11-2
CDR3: CASSLVRETQYF
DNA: TGTGCCAGCAGCTTAGTCCGGGAGACCCAGTACTTC

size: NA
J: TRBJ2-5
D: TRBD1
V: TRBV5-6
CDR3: CASSNRDSQETQYF
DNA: TGTGCCAGCAGCAACCGGGACAGCCAAGAGACCCAGTACTTC

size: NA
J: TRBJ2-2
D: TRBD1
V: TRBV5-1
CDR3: CASSWKRTGALTGELFF
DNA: TGCGCCAGCAGCTGGAAGAGGACAGGGGCCCTCACCGGGGAGCTGTTTTTT

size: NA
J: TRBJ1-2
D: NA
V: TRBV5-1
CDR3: CASSLEWGTNGYTF
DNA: TGCGCCAGCAGCTTGGAGTGGGGCACCAATGGCTACACCTTC

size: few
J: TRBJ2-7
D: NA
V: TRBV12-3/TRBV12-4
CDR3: CASGYSRSEQYF
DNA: TGTGCCAGCGGCTACTCTCGGAGCGAGCAGTACTTC

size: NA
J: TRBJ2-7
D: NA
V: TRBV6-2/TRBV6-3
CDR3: CASSYLMELSYEQYF
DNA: TGTGCCAGCAGTTACCTGATGGAGCTCTCCTACGAGCAGTACTTC

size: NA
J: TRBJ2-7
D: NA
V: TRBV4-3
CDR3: CASSQGGPSYEQYF
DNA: TGCGCCAGCAGCCAAGGGGGGCCCTCCTACGAGCAGTACTTC

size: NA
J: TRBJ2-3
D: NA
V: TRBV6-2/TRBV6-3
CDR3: CASSYPEEGTDTQYF
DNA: TGTGCCAGCAGTTACCCGGAGGAGGGAACAGATACGCAGTATTTT

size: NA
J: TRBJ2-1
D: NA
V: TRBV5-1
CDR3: CASSYQGRPSYNEQFF
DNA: TGCGCCAGCAGCTACCAGGGCCGCCCCTCCTACAATGAGCAGTTCTTC

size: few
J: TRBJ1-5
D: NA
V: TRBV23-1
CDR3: CASSQSGGGNQPQHF
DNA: TGCGCCAGCAGTCAATCGGGGGGGGGTAATCAGCCCCAGCATTTT

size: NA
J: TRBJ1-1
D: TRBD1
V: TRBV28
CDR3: CASSLDRGRTEAFF
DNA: TGTGCCAGCAGTCTAGACAGGGGGCGGACTGAAGCTTTCTTT

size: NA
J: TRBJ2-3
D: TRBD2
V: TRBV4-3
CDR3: CASSRRRASGGADTQYF
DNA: TGCGCCAGCAGCCGTCGTCGGGCTAGCGGGGGGGCAGATACGCAGTATTTT

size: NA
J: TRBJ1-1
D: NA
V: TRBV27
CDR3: CASSSTSWAGDSNTEAFF
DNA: TGTGCCAGCAGTTCGACTTCTTGGGCAGGGGATTCGAACACTGAAGCTTTCTTT

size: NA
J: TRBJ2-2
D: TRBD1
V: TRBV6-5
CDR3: CASRDRGNTGELFF
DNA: TGTGCCAGCAGAGACAGGGGCAACACCGGGGAGCTGTTTTTT

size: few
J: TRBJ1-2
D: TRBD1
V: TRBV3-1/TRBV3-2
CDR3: CASSQRGQGYGYTF
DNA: TGTGCCAGCAGCCAACGGGGACAGGGCTATGGCTACACCTTC

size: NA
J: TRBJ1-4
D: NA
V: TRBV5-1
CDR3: CASSLVILGGQVEKLFF
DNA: TGCGCCAGCAGCTTGGTTATCCTAGGGGGTCAGGTGGAAAAACTGTTTTTT

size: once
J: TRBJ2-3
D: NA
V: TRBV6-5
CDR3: CASSPGSGTQYF
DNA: TGTGCCAGCAGCCCCGGGTCCGGTACGCAGTATTTT

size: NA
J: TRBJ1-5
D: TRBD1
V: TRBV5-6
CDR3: CASSKDRGLRQPQHF
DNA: TGTGCCAGCAGCAAGGACAGGGGGCTCAGGCAGCCCCAGCATTTT

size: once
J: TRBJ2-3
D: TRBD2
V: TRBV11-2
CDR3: CASSEVAGLGLDTQYF
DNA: TGTGCCAGCAGCGAGGTAGCGGGGTTAGGATTAGATACGCAGTATTTT

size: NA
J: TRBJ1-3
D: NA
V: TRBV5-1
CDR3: CASRGDRLSGNTIYF
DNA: TGCGCCAGCAGAGGTGACAGGCTCTCTGGAAACACCATATATTTT

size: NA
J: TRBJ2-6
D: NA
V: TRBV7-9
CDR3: CASSPTVTGANVLTF
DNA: TGTGCCAGCAGCCCGACTGTTACTGGGGCCAACGTCCTGACTTTC

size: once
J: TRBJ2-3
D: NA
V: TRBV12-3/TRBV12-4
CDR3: CASTSLGTQYF
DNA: TGTGCCAGCACCTCTCTCGGTACGCAGTATTTT